The 24 T cell receptor beta chains below were found in one sample sequenced in a study of Tregs in tolerant kidney transplant recipients. TCRdb keeps only in-frame clones here, not all; method: immunoSEQ multiplex PCR. This table has around 30,000 clones, 65% to 85% appearing once. These receptors have no known antigen. The source material was Tregs from blood cultured with allogeneic cells. All receptors come from a human donor in good health.

V usage is TRBV6-5 and J usage is TRBJ2-6; no reliable D call. There are 14 residues in the CDR3. V lost 2 bases to trimming and J lost 2 bases, with 4 bases between them. Germline CDR1 MNHEY, CDR2 SVGAGI. CDR3 sequence reads: CASSYTAGANVLTF. CDR3 DNA sequence: TGTGCCAGCAGTTACACAGCTGGGGCCAACGTCCTGACTTTC.

The V gene is TRBV19, the J gene TRBJ1-2, with TRBD1 matching over 8 bases. This CDR3 region has 16 residues. Germline V gene sequence: CDR1 LNHDA, CDR2 SQIVND (reference sequence). The junction had 6 bases not matched to a gene; V was cut back by 0 bases and J by 3 bases. The CDR3 here is CASSIDIWTGYYGYTF. CDR3 nucleotides: TGTGCCAGTAGTATAGATATCTGGACAGGGTACTATGGCTACACCTTC.

This sequence joins TRBV6-1 and TRBJ1-2, with D possibly TRBD1 on 6 matching bases. V dropped 5 bases and J dropped 4 bases, with 14 bases sitting between them. CDR1 is MNHNS and CDR2 is SASEGT in the germline V gene. There are 14 residues in the CDR3. In DNA form, the CDR3 reads TGTGCCAGCAGTCCAGCGACAGGCTCCTATGGCTACACCTTC. Protein product: CASSPATGSYGYTF.

This clone was detected only a few times. This rearrangement joins TRBV7-2 to TRBJ1-1; D is unclear. CDR1 is SGHTA, CDR2 FQGNSA, per germline. V was shortened by 5 bases and J by 1 base, with 11 bases between the two germline ends. The CDR3 has 14 amino acids. The CDR3 DNA reads as TGTGCCAGCAGCCCAAATCGGGCGAACACTGAAGCTTTCTTT. It is translated as CASSPNRANTEAFF.

The chain recombines TRBV9 with TRBJ1-3; 9 bases match TRBD1. V dropped 0 bases and J dropped 7; count of bases not matched to a gene: 8. This CDR3 has 16 residues. Germline values: CDR1 SGDLS, CDR2 YYNGEE. The CDR3 here is CASSVGGTGLMNTIYF. The CDR3 nucleotides read TGTGCCAGCAGCGTAGGTGGGACAGGGTTAATGAACACCATATATTTT.

This chain links TRBV2 with TRBJ2-3; tentative D call: TRBD2 (7 bases). Germline CDR1 and CDR2: SNHLY and FYNNEI. The CDR3 spans 15 residues. Trimming removed 3 bases at V and 2 bases at J, with 12 bases between. The CDR3 nucleotides are TGTGCCAGCAGTGAGGGGGGGCCCACCACAGATACGCAGTATTTT. Translation gives CASSEGGPTTDTQYF.

The chain combines TRBV10-3 with TRBJ1-1; TRBD1 might be the D (6 bases). The CDR3 has 13 amino acids. Germline CDR1 ENHRY, CDR2 SYGVKD. V was cut by 6 bases and J by 5 bases, with 13 bases left in between. The CDR3: CAISLEGGTEAFF. The CDR3 DNA reads TGTGCCATCAGCCTAGAAGGGGGGACTGAAGCTTTCTTT.

This clone qualifies as medium-sized. The chain is built from TRBV7-3 and TRBJ1-2; TRBD1 agrees at 8 bases. The trim removed 5 bases at V and 7 bases at J, leaving 6 bases unmatched. This CDR3 contains 13 residues. Germline assignment: CDR1 SGHTA and CDR2 FQGTGA. The CDR3 spells CASSPTGDGGYTF. Written as DNA, the CDR3 is TGTGCCAGCAGCCCGACAGGGGACGGTGGCTACACCTTC.

The rearrangement uses TRBV5-1 and TRBJ2-5, with 13 bases identical to TRBD2. Germline trimming cut 4 bases from V and 1 base from J; bases unmatched to any gene: 13. The CDR3 loop spans 19 amino acids. Germline V gene data show CDR1 as SGHRS and CDR2 as YFSETQ. CDR3 in amino acids: CASSMGLAGFVVGQETQYF. The DNA of the CDR3 is TGCGCCAGCAGCATGGGACTAGCGGGATTTGTCGTAGGCCAAGAGACCCAGTACTTC.

The chain links TRBV5-1 to TRBJ1-1; possible D gene TRBD1, 5 bases. This CDR3 spans 14 amino acids. Between the trimmed V and J ends, which lost 1 base and 5 bases, there was a span of 12 bases. Germline lookup yields CDR1 SGHRS and CDR2 YFSETQ. The CDR3 sequence: CASSLTGGTTEAFF. CDR3 bases: TGCGCCAGCAGCTTGACGGGGGGTACTACTGAAGCTTTCTTT.

The chain couples TRBV11-3 to TRBJ1-6; TRBD1 agrees at 7 bases. The CDR3 runs 17 residues. Per germline, CDR1 SGHNT and CDR2 YENEEA. The V segment lost 1 base and the J segment 13 bases; nucleotides outside the gene matches: 16. The DNA for the CDR3 is TGTGCCAGCAGCTTAGGAGAGGGGACAGCCTTTGTTCGGCCCCTCCACTTT. Protein product: CASSLGEGTAFVRPLHF.

The chain joins TRBV6-5 to TRBJ2-5, with D perhaps matching TRBD2 (5 bases). The CDR3 has 14 residues. Germline assignment: CDR1 MNHEY and CDR2 SVGAGI. The V gene lost 2 bases and the J gene lost 2 bases, with 9 bases spanning the gap. The CDR3 protein is CASSYGRGQETQYF. In DNA, the CDR3 is TGTGCCAGCAGTTACGGACGGGGACAAGAGACCCAGTACTTC.

The V and J genes are TRBV5-1 and TRBJ1-6; D is perhaps TRBD1 (6 bases). Germline CDR1 and CDR2: SGHRS and YFSETQ. CDR3 size: 14 residues. Between the trimmed V and J ends, which lost 3 bases and 7 bases, there was a span of 11 bases. The DNA of the CDR3 is TGCGCCAGCAGCTCGGACAGCCTAAATTCACCCCTCCACTTT. Translation gives CASSSDSLNSPLHF.

The chain carries TRBV5-5 and TRBJ2-3, with TRBD2 matching 10 bases. This CDR3 is 17 amino acids long. Trimming at V came to 0 bases and at J to 2 bases, leaving 6 bases not matched to a gene. Germline lookup yields CDR1 SGHKS and CDR2 YYEKEE (reference sequence). The CDR3 bases are TGTGCCAGCAGCTTGGGGTTAGCGGGAGGCCTCACAGATACGCAGTATTTT. Encoded protein: CASSLGLAGGLTDTQYF.

This clone has a handful of counts. This chain connects TRBV9 to TRBJ1-2; D may be TRBD1 (6 bases). This CDR3 contains 15 residues. V was clipped by 3 bases and J by 4 bases, with 16 bases between them. Looked up from germline, CDR1 is SGDLS and CDR2 is YYNGEE. The CDR3 DNA reads TGTGCCAGCAGCGGGGGGGCAGTTGCCGGCTATGGCTACACCTTC. It yields the protein CASSGGAVAGYGYTF.

The gene calls are TRBV28 and TRBJ1-4; D is perhaps TRBD1 (5 bases). Trimming stripped 11 bases from V and 4 bases from J, with 11 bases between. Germline CDR1 and CDR2: MDHEN and SYDVKM. The CDR3 runs 12 residues. The CDR3 bases are TGTGCCGTGACAGAACTTAATGAAAAACTGTTTTTT. The encoded protein is CAVTELNEKLFF.

Of note for this clone: This sample also contains other DNA sequences that code for the same CDR3. This chain joins TRBV5-4 and TRBJ1-1; D gene ambiguous. The CDR3 consists of 14 residues. Per germline, CDR1 SGHNT and CDR2 YYREEE (reference sequence). The V end was cut by 0 bases, the J end by 2 bases, with 8 bases between. CDR3 amino acids: CASSLVAGNTEAFF. In DNA form, the CDR3 reads TGTGCCAGCAGCTTGGTGGCGGGTAACACTGAAGCTTTCTTT.

The V and J genes are TRBV29-1 and TRBJ2-7, with D possibly being TRBD2 (6 bases). The CDR3 sequence is 14 residues long. Trimming removed 4 bases at V and 3 bases at J, with 16 bases between. Germline V gene sequence: CDR1 SQVTM, CDR2 ANQGSEA. The CDR3 region has the DNA TGCAGCGTTGTTGACCCGCGGCGGGGCTACGAGCAGTACTTC. Translated: CSVVDPRRGYEQYF.

The J gene is TRBJ1-5, the V gene TRBV6-7; no firm D call. TRBV6-7 is an ORF, and what it does is uncertain. The CDR3 is 13 amino acids. Trimming pared 0 bases from V and 3 bases from J, leaving 3 bases between. CDR3 loop: CASSYSNNQPQHF. CDR3 DNA sequence: TGTGCCAGCAGTTACTCTAACAATCAGCCCCAGCATTTT.

This chain links TRBV6-1 with TRBJ1-4, with 8 nucleotides matching TRBD1. Trimming at V came to 3 bases and at J to 4 bases, leaving 4 bases not matched to a gene. The CDR3 covers 15 residues. CDR1 MNHNS and CDR2 SASEGT come from the germline V gene. The CDR3 coding sequence is TGTGCCAGCAGTGAGCCAGGACAGGGTAATGAAAAACTGTTTTTT. It translates to CASSEPGQGNEKLFF.

V gene TRBV4-1 combines with J gene TRBJ2-3; D is undetermined. Looked up from germline, CDR1 is MGHRA and CDR2 is YSYEKL. CDR3 length: 15 residues. The germline V and J ends were trimmed by 1 base and 2 bases, with 10 bases remaining between them. The CDR3 protein is CASSQVSSLTDTQYF. The CDR3 DNA sequence: TGCGCCAGCAGCCAAGTTAGTTCCCTCACAGATACGCAGTATTTT.

The CDR3 coding sequence is TGTGCCAGCAGTTGGAACACCCAGGCCTACGAGCAGTACTTC. It yields the protein CASSWNTQAYEQYF. V usage is TRBV11-1 and J usage is TRBJ2-7; D is ambiguous. The CDR3 length is 14 residues. Trimming took off 6 bases at V and 2 bases at J, with 14 bases between the two ends. CDR1 is SGHAT, CDR2 FQDESV, per germline (reference sequence).

The rearrangement links TRBV2 to TRBJ2-7; 7 bases map to TRBD2. The V segment lost 8 bases and the J segment 4 bases; nucleotides outside the gene matches: 14. The CDR3 loop spans 15 amino acids. Germline values: CDR1 SNHLY, CDR2 FYNNEI. The CDR3 here is CASLTSAKAGYEQYF. CDR3 in DNA: TGTGCCAGCCTTACTAGCGCCAAAGCGGGGTACGAGCAGTACTTC.

CDR3 sequence: CASKRTGEEEKLFF. In DNA form, the CDR3 reads TGCGCCAGCAAAAGGACAGGGGAAGAAGAAAAACTGTTTTTT. The V and J genes are TRBV5-1 and TRBJ1-4; 9 bases agree with TRBD1. CDR1 SGHRS and CDR2 YFSETQ come from the germline V gene. The J segment lost 8 bases and the V segment lost 6 bases, leaving 8 bases of the junction unmatched. The CDR3 runs 14 residues. Using reference TRBV5-1 and TRBJ1-4 for the parts outside the CDR3, the full variable domain is KAGVTQTPRYLIKTRGQQVTLSCSPISGHRSVSWYQQTPGQGLQFLFEYFSETQRNKGNFPGRFSGRQFSNSRSEMNVSTLELGDSALYLCASKRTGEEEKLFFGSGTQLSVL.